This T cell receptor beta chain was captured by sequencing in a study of siplizumab effects on memory and regulatory T cells. The assay looked at some 9.8 x 10^4 TCR templates in each sample. TCRdb keeps only in-frame clones here, not all; method: immunoSEQ multiplex PCR. The sample lists about 68,000 clones, approximately 93% occurring once. Study outcomes and limitations: Siplizumab brought about a significant reduction in alloreactive sequences traceable to unstimulated CD4+ memory cells. Most alloreactive clones went unmapped to unstimulated subsets; only a minor fraction mapped.

Details on this clone: Its specificity is unknown.

V lost 4 bases to trimming and J lost 5 bases; unmatched junction nucleotides: 1. The CDR3 extends over 15 amino acids. Germline V gene sequence: CDR1 SGHDN, CDR2 FVKESK. Sequenced material: CD8+ T cells sorted from blood. This chain joins TRBV14 and TRBJ2-1; 14 bases align to TRBD2. This clonotype was sampled from a human donor in good health. The CDR3 DNA reads TGTGCCAGCAGCCCGGGACTAGCGGGGGACAATGAGCAGTTCTTC. Residues: CASSPGLAGDNEQFF.